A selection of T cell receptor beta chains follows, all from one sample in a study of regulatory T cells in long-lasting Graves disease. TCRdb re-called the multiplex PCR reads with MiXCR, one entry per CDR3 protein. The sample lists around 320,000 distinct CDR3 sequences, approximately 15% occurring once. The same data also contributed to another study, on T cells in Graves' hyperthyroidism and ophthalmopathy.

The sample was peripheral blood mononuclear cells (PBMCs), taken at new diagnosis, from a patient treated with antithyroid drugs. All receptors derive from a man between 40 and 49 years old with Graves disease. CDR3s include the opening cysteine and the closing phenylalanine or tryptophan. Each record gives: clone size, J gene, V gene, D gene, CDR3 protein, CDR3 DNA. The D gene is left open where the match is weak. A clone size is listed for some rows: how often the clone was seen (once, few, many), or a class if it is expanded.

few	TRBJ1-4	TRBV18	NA	CASSPSPGDNEKLFF	TGTGCCAGCTCACCATCTCCAGGGGACAATGAAAAACTGTTTTTT
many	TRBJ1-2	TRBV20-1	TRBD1	CSASRQDREYGYTF	TGCAGTGCTAGTCGCCAGGACAGGGAGTATGGCTACACCTTC
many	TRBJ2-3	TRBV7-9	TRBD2	CATNMQRGNTDTQYF	TGTGCCACCAACATGCAGCGGGGGAACACAGATACGCAGTATTTT
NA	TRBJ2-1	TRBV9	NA	CASSVYYEGGLSYNEQFF	TGTGCCAGCAGCGTATATTATGAGGGGGGACTTTCCTACAATGAGCAGTTCTTC
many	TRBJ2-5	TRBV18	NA	CASSRTTAGGLETQYF	TGTGCCAGCTCACGAACGACAGCCGGTGGGTTGGAGACCCAGTACTTC
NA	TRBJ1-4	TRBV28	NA	CASSLTWAATNEKLFF	TGTGCCAGCAGTCTCACATGGGCTGCAACTAATGAAAAACTGTTTTTT
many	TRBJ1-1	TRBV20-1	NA	CSARLGGWNTEAFF	TGCAGTGCTAGATTAGGGGGATGGAACACTGAAGCTTTCTTT
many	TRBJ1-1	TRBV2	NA	CAIGEEVGTEAFF	TGTGCCATTGGAGAGGAGGTGGGAACTGAAGCTTTCTTT
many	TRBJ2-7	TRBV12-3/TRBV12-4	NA	CASSLWGDEQYF	TGTGCCAGCAGTTTGTGGGGAGACGAGCAGTACTTC
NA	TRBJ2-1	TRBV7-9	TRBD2	CASSPRGGAYNEQFF	TGTGCCAGCAGCCCTCGGGGGGGCGCTTACAATGAGCAGTTCTTC
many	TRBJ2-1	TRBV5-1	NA	CASSLYRQWGRNEQFF	TGCGCCAGCAGCTTGTACCGACAATGGGGCAGAAATGAGCAGTTCTTC
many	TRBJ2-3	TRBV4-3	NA	CASSQESRIDTQYF	TGCGCCAGCAGCCAAGAATCTAGAATAGATACGCAGTATTTT
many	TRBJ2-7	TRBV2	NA	CASSRAWEQYF	TGTGCCAGCAGTCGGGCCTGGGAGCAGTACTTC
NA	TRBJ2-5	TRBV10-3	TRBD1	CAISRTRTGGGLETQYF	TGTGCCATCAGTCGAACTCGGACAGGGGGCGGGTTGGAGACCCAGTACTTC
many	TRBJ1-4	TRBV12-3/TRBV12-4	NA	CASSPAMVPNEKLFF	TGTGCCAGCAGTCCAGCGATGGTTCCTAATGAAAAACTGTTTTTT
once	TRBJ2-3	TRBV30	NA	CAWSIGGANTDTQYF	TGTGCCTGGAGTATTGGAGGGGCGAACACAGATACGCAGTATTTT
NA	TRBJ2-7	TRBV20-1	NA	CSARVSGNEQYF	TGCAGTGCTAGAGTAAGCGGAAACGAGCAGTACTTC
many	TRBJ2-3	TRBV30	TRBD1	CAWSVGQGSDTQYF	TGTGCCTGGAGTGTAGGACAGGGGTCAGATACGCAGTATTTT
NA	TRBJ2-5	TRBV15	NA	CATSRGFRARRRETQYF	TGTGCCACCAGCAGAGGGTTCAGGGCGAGGAGGAGGGAGACCCAGTACTTC
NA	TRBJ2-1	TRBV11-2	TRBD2	CASSLYSGGNEQFF	TGTGCCAGCAGCTTGTATAGCGGGGGCAATGAGCAGTTCTTC
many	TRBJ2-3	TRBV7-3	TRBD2	CASSLGLAGSDTQYF	TGTGCCAGCAGCTTGGGACTAGCGGGTTCAGATACGCAGTATTTT
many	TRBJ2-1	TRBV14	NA	CASSQEGQFNEQFF	TGTGCCAGCAGCCAAGAAGGGCAGTTCAATGAGCAGTTCTTC
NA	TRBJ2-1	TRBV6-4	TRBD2	CASSETASGNEQFF	TGTGCCAGCAGTGAGACTGCTAGCGGTAATGAGCAGTTCTTC
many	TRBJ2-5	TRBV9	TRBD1	CASSVGGTGGQETQYF	TGTGCCAGCAGCGTAGGCGGGACAGGGGGCCAAGAGACCCAGTACTTC
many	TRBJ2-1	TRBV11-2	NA	CASSLDWGPNEQFF	TGTGCCAGCAGCTTAGATTGGGGGCCCAATGAGCAGTTCTTC
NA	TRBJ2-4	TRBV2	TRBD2	CASSPQTSGGANIQYF	TGTGCCAGCAGTCCCCAAACTAGCGGGGGGGCGAACATTCAGTACTTC
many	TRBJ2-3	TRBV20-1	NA	CSARISGQGTQYF	TGCAGTGCTAGGATCAGCGGGCAAGGTACGCAGTATTTT
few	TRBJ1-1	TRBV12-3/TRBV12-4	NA	CASSLGDPEAFF	TGTGCCAGCAGTTTAGGGGACCCTGAAGCTTTCTTT
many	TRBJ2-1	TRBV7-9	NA	CASSLGVLVHNNEQFF	TGTGCCAGCAGCTTAGGTGTGTTGGTCCACAACAATGAGCAGTTCTTC
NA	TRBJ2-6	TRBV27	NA	CASRKARDAFSGANVLTF	TGTGCCAGCAGAAAGGCGCGGGACGCATTCTCTGGGGCCAACGTCCTGACTTTC
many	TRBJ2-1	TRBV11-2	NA	CASSLVLGTLTYNEQFF	TGTGCCAGCAGCTTAGTGTTGGGGACACTCACCTACAATGAGCAGTTCTTC
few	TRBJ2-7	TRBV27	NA	CASSLFRSYEQYF	TGTGCCAGCAGTTTATTTAGATCCTACGAGCAGTACTTC
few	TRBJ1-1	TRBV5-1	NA	CASSPDNLYTEAFF	TGCGCCAGCAGTCCAGACAATTTGTACACTGAAGCTTTCTTT
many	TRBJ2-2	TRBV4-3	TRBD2	CASSQDERGDGELFF	TGCGCCAGCAGCCAAGACGAGCGGGGGGACGGGGAGCTGTTTTTT
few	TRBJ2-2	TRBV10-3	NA	CAIRNRLAGTGGTGELFF	TGTGCCATCAGGAATAGACTAGCGGGGACAGGGGGCACCGGGGAGCTGTTTTTT
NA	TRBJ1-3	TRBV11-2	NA	CASSGASRNTIYF	TGTGCCAGCAGCGGGGCCTCTAGAAACACCATATATTTT
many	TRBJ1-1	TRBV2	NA	CASSVSRDTEAFF	TGTGCCAGCAGTGTCTCCAGGGACACTGAAGCTTTCTTT
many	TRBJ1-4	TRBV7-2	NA	CASSPTRADEKLFF	TGTGCCAGCAGCCCGACGAGGGCGGATGAAAAACTGTTTTTT
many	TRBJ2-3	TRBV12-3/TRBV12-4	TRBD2	CASSRLQRGDTDTQYF	TGTGCCAGCAGTCGTTTGCAGCGGGGGGACACAGATACGCAGTATTTT
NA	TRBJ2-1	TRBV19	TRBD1	CASSRTFGTGDNNEQFF	TGTGCCAGTAGTAGAACCTTCGGGACAGGGGATAACAATGAGCAGTTCTTC
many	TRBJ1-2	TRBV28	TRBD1	CASSLVAGGEIGYTF	TGTGCCAGCAGTTTAGTGGCAGGGGGCGAGATTGGCTACACCTTC
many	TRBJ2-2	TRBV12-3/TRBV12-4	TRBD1	CASKRTGNTGELFF	TGTGCCAGCAAACGGACAGGGAACACCGGGGAGCTGTTTTTT
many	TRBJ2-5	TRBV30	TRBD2	CAWSGGSAKSQYF	TGTGCCTGGAGTGGCGGGAGTGCCAAGAGCCAGTACTTC
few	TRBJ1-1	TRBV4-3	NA	CASSQVGDRNTEAFF	TGCGCCAGCAGCCAAGTTGGAGACAGGAACACTGAAGCTTTCTTT
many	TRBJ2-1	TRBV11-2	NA	CASSPAGRSYNEQFF	TGTGCCAGCAGCCCCGCGGGGAGGTCCTACAATGAGCAGTTCTTC
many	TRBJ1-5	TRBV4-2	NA	CASSQAVADNQPQHF	TGTGCCAGCAGCCAAGCGGTGGCAGACAATCAGCCCCAGCATTTT
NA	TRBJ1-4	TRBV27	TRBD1	CASSGRGQGYEKLFF	TGTGCCAGCAGTGGCCGCGGACAGGGATATGAAAAACTGTTTTTT
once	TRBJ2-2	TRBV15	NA	CATSRDQLGELFF	TGTGCCACCAGCAGAGATCAGCTCGGGGAGCTGTTTTTT
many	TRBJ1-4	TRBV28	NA	CASSGGDEKLFF	TGTGCCAGCAGTGGGGGGGATGAAAAACTGTTTTTT
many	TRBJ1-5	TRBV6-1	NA	CASSVGDSIFSSQHF	TGTGCCAGCAGTGTTGGGGACTCCATATTTTCGTCCCAGCATTTT
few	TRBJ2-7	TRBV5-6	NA	CASSLRDIISYEQYF	TGTGCCAGCAGCTTACGGGACATCATCTCCTACGAGCAGTACTTC
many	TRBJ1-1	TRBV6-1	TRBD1	CASSESRTGRGHEAFF	TGTGCCAGCAGTGAATCAAGGACAGGACGGGGTCATGAAGCTTTCTTT
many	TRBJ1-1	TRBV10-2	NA	CASVDGGSREMNTEAFF	TGCGCCAGCGTCGACGGCGGTTCTCGAGAGATGAACACTGAAGCTTTCTTT
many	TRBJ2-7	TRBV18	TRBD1	CASSPRQGISYEQYF	TGTGCCAGCTCACCCAGACAGGGAATCTCCTACGAGCAGTACTTC
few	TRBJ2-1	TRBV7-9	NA	CASSPPPGVTYEQFF	TGTGCCAGCAGCCCACCGCCAGGGGTTACCTACGAGCAGTTCTTC
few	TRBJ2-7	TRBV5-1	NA	CASSNRWGEQYF	TGCGCCAGCAGCAATCGATGGGGCGAGCAGTACTTC
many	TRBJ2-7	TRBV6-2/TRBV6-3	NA	CASSRDRLEYEQYF	TGTGCCAGCAGTCGCGACAGGCTAGAATACGAGCAGTACTTC
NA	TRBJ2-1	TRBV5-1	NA	CASSPGVSSYNEQFF	TGCGCCAGCAGCCCAGGGGTTAGCTCCTACAATGAGCAGTTCTTC
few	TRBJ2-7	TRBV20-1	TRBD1	CSARTGSYEQYF	TGCAGTGCCCGGACAGGGTCCTACGAGCAGTACTTC
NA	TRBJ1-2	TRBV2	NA	CASSGGGNYGYTF	TGTGCCAGCAGTGGGGGCGGGAACTATGGCTACACCTTC